This T cell receptor beta chain was recovered during a study of cytomegalovirus exposure and HLA in healthy donors. Study observations and caveats: In a later analysis, TCR beta V- and J-gene trimming was associated with a missense DCLRE1C variant. Apart from CMV serostatus, no immune exposure information was available.

On this clone: Its antigen is currently unknown.

60 Vbeta and 13 Jbeta primers were used in PCR. The method was immunoSEQ multiplex PCR; TCRdb's version includes in-frame clones alone and lacks a portion of them. The sample consists of about 190,000 clones, roughly 80% of them appearing once. Germline CDR1 LGHNA, CDR2 YSLEER. V was trimmed by 2 bases and J by 0 bases, leaving 10 bases between them. This CDR3 is built from 15 residues. The chain links TRBV4-3 to TRBJ1-1; D call uncertain. The material sequenced was PBMCs. The clonotype comes from a woman aged 25 to 39 in good health and CMV-seropositive. The CDR3 sequence: CASSQLRAMNTEAFF. The CDR3 bases are TGCGCCAGCAGCCAATTGAGGGCCATGAACACTGAAGCTTTCTTT.